This T cell receptor beta chain came from a study of Tregs in tolerant kidney transplant recipients. Study outcomes and limitations: Biological reproducibility was not directly addressed, but technical replication error appeared minimal.

Recipients received nonmyeloablative bone marrow transplants from related graft donors, with transient mixed chimerism. Produced via immunoSEQ multiplex PCR; TCRdb's table is partial and in-frame only. Among about 64,000 clones, about 90% were seen once, and the ten largest hold 3.5% to 4%. In the case of this clone: What it binds is not known.

This CDR3 is 14 amino acids long. Trimming stripped 4 bases from V and 5 bases from J, with 13 bases between. Germline-derived CDR1 and CDR2 are SGHRS and YFSETQ. Sequencing was performed on CD4+ T cells from blood (PBMCs), taken 6 months after the transplant. The source of this sequence is a human patient who received a combined kidney and bone marrow transplant. The T cells may partly be graft donor cells. The genes are TRBV5-1 and TRBJ1-5, with D tentatively TRBD1 (6 bases). CDR3 sequence reads: CASSQGQKDQPQHF. The CDR3 bases are TGCGCCAGCAGCCAGGGGCAAAAGGATCAGCCCCAGCATTTT.